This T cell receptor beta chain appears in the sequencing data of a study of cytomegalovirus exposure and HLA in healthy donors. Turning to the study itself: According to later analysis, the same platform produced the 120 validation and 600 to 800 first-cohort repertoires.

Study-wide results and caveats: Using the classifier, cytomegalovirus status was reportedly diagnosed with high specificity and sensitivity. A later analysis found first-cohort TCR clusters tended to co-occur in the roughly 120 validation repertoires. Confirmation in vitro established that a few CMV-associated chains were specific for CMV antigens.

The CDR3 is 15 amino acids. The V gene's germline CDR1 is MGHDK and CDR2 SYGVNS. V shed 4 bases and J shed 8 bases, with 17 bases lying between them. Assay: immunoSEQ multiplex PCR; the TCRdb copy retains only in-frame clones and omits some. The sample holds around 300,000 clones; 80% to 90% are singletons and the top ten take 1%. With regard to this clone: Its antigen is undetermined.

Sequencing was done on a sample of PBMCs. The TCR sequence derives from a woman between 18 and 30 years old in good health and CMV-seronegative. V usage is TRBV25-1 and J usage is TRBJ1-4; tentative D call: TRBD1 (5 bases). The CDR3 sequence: CASSGPRVVGEKLFF. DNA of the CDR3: TGTGCCAGCAGTGGCCCCAGGGTGGTAGGCGAAAAACTGTTTTTT.